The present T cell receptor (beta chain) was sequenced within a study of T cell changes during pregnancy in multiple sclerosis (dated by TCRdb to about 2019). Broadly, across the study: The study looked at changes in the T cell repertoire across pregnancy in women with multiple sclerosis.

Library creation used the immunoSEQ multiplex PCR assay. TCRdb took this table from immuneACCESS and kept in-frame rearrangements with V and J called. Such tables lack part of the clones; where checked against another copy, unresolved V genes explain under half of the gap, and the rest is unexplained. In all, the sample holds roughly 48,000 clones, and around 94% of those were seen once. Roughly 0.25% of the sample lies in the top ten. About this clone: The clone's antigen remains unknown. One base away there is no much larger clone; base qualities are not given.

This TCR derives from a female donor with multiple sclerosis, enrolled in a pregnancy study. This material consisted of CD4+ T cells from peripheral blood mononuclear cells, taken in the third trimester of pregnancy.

The DNA sequence is TGTGCCAGCAGCAAGGGGCAGGGGGACGGAAAACTGTTTTTT. This is translated as CASSKGQGDGKLFF. This chain is built from TRBV7-9 and TRBJ1-4; 7 bases in the middle match TRBD1. CDR1 and CDR2, looked up from the germline V gene (reference sequence), are SEHNR and FQNEAQ. The CDR3 covers 14 residues, taking in both the cysteine and the phenylalanine. Only the CDR3 DNA stays, 42 bases, in frame from base 1. Germline trimming: 5 bases from V, 10 bases from J; junction bases outside gene matches: 10. The full variable domain, with segments outside the CDR3 supplied by the reference TRBV7-9 and TRBJ1-4 proteins, appears as DTGVSQNPRHKITKRGQNVTFRCDPISEHNRLYWYRQTLGQGPEFLTYFQNEAQLEKSRLLSDRFSAERPKGSFSTLEIQRTEQGDSAMYLCASSKGQGDGKLFFGSGTQLSVL.